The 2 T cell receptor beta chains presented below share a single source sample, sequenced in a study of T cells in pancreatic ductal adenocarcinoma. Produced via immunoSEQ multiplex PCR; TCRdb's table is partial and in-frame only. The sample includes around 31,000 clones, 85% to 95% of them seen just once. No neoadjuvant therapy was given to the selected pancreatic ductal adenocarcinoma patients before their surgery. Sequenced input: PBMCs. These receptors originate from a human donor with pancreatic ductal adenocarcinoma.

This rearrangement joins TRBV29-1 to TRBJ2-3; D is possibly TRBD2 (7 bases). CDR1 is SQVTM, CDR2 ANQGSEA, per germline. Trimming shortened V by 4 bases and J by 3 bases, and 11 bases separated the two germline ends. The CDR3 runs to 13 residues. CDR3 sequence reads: CSVVGGGTDTQYF. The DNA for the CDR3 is TGCAGCGTTGTAGGGGGAGGGACAGATACGCAGTATTTT.

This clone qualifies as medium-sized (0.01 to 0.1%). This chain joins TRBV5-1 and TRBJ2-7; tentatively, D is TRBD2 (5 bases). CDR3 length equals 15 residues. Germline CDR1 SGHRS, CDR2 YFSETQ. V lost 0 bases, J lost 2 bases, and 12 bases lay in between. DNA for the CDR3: TGCGCCAGCAGCTTGGCCCCCGGGATCGCCTACGAGCAGTACTTC. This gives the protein CASSLAPGIAYEQYF. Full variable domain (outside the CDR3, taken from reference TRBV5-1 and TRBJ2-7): KAGVTQTPRYLIKTRGQQVTLSCSPISGHRSVSWYQQTPGQGLQFLFEYFSETQRNKGNFPGRFSGRQFSNSRSEMNVSTLELGDSALYLCASSLAPGIAYEQYFGPGTRLTVT.